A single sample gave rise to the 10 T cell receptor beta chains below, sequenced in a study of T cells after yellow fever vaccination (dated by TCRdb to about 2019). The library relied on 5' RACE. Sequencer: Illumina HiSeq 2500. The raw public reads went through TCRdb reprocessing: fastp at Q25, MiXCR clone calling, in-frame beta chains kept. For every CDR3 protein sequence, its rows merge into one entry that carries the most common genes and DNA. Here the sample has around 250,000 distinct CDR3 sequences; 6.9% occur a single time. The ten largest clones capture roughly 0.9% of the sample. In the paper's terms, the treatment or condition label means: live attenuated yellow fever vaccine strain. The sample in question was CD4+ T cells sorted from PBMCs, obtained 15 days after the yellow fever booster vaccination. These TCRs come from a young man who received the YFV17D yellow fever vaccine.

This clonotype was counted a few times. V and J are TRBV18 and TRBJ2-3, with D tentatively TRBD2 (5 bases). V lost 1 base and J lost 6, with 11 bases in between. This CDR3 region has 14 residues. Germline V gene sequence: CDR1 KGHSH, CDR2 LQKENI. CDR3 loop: CASSPLEEPDTQYF. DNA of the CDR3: TGTGCCAGCTCACCACTGGAGGAGCCGGATACGCAGTATTTT.

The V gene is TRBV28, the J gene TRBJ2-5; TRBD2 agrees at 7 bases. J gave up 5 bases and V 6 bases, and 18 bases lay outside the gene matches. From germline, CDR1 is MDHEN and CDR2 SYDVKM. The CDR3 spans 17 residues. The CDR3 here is CASSSAKRGRRVETQYF. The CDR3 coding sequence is TGTGCCAGCAGCTCAGCAAAGCGCGGGAGAAGGGTGGAGACCCAGTACTTC.

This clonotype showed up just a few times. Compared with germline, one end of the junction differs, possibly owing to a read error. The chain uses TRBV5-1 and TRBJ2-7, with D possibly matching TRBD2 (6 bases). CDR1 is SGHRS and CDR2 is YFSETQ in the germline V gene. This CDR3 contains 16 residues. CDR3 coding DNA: TGCGTCAGCAGCTTGGCCCTTAGCGGATTTCCCAACGAGCAGTACTTC. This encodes CVSSLALSGFPNEQYF.

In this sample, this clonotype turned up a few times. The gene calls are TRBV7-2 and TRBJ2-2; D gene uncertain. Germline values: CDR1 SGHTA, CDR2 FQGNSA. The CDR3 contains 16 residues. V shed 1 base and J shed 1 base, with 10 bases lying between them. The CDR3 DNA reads TGTGCCAGCAGCTTAGGCTGGCCGAGGAACACCGGGGAGCTGTTTTTT. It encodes CASSLGWPRNTGELFF.

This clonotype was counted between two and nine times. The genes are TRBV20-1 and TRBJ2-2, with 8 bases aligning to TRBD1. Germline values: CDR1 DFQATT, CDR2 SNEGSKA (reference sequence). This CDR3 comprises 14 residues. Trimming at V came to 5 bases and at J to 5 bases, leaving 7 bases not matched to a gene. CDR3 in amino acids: CSAPGTGRTGELFF. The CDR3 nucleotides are TGCAGTGCTCCCGGGACAGGTCGGACCGGGGAGCTGTTTTTT.

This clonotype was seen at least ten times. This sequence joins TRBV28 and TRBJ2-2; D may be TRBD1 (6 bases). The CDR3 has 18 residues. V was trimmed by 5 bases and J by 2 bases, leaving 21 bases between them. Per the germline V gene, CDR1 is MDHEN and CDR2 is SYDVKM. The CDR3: CASSPAVYRVLNTGELFF. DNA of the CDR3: TGTGCCAGCAGTCCTGCAGTGTACAGGGTCCTCAACACCGGGGAGCTGTTTTTT.

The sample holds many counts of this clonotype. CDR3 sequence reads: CASSSPGGGELFF. DNA of the CDR3: TGTGCCAGCAGCTCACCGGGGGGCGGGGAGCTGTTTTTT. The chain employs TRBV7-8 and TRBJ2-2, with 7 positions matching TRBD2. The CDR3 is 13 residues long. Germline trimming cut 4 bases from V and 7 bases from J; bases unmatched to any gene: 3. The germline V gene has CDR1 SGHVS and CDR2 FQNEAQ.

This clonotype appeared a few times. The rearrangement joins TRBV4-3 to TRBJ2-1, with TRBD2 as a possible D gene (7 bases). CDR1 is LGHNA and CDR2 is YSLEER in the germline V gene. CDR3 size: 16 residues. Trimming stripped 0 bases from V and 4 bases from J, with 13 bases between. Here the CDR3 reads CASSQDTAGHYNEQFF. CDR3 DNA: TGCGCCAGCAGCCAAGATACAGCGGGACATTACAATGAGCAGTTCTTC.

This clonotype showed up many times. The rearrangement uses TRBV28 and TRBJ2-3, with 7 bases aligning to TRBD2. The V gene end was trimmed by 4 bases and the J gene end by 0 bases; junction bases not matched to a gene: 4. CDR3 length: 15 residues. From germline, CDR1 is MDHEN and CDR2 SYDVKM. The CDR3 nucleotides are TGTGCCAGCAGTTCTCTAGCGGCTAGCACAGATACGCAGTATTTT. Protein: CASSSLAASTDTQYF.

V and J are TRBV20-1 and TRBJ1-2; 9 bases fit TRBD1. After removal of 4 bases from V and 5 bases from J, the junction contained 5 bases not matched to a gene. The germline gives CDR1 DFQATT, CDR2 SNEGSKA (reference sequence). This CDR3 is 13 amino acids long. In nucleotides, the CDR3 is TGCAGTGCTATAACGACAGGGGGGTATGGCTACACCTTC. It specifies CSAITTGGYGYTF.